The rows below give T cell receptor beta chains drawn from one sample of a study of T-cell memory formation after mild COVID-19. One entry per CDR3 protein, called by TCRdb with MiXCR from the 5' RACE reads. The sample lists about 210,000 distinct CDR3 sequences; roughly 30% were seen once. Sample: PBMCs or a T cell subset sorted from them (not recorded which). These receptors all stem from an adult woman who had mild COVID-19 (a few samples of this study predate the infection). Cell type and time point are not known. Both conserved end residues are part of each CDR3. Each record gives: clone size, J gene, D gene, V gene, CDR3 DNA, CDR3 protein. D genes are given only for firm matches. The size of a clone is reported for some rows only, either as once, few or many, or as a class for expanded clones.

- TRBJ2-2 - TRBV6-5 TGTGCCAGCGGAGGGGTTAACACCGGGGAGCTGTTTTTT CASGGVNTGELFF
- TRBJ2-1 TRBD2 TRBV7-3 TGTGCCAGCAGCGCTACTAGCGGGGGCTTTGGTGAGCAGTTCTTC CASSATSGGFGEQFF
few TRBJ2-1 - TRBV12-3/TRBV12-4 TGTGCCAGCAGTTTTGAGCCAGGGTTGAATGCACGCAATGAGCAGTTCTTC CASSFEPGLNARNEQFF
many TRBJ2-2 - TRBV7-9 TGTGCCAGCAGACGGGTCCAACCGGGGGAGCTGTTTTTT CASRRVQPGELFF
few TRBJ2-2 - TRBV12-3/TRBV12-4 TGTGCCAGCAGTCAGACGTCAGCGCGGGCCGGGGAGCTGTTTTTT CASSQTSARAGELFF
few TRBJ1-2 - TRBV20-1 TGCAGTGCTAGAGATCGGGCAGAGCCTCTGAACTATGGCTACACCTTC CSARDRAEPLNYGYTF
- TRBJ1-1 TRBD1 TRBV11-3 TGTGCCAGCAGCACCCGGGACAGGGGGGACACTGAAGCTTTCTTT CASSTRDRGDTEAFF
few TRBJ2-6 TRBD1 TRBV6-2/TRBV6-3 TGTGCCAGCAGAACCGGGACAGGGGCCTACTCTGGGGCCAACGTCCTGACTTTC CASRTGTGAYSGANVLTF
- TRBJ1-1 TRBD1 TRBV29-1 TGCAGCGTAGAGACAGGGGCGAACACTGAAGCTTTCTTT CSVETGANTEAFF
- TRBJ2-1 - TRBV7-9 TGTGCCAGCAGCGGAACTAACCACAGGGTCCGGGACAATGAGCAGTTCTTC CASSGTNHRVRDNEQFF
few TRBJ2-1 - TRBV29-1 TGCAGCGTTGGGGGGCCTGAGCAGTTCTTC CSVGGPEQFF
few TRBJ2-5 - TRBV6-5 TGTGCCAGCAGTTCGACAGGGAGGTCGGAGACCCAGTACTTC CASSSTGRSETQYF
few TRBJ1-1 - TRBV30 TGTGCCTGGAGTGTAGGACGTACCCTGGGGACTGAAGCTTTCTTT CAWSVGRTLGTEAFF
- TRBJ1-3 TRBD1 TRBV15 TGTGCCACCAGAAACCCGGGACAGGGCTCTGGAAACACCATATATTTT CATRNPGQGSGNTIYF
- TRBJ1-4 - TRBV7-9 TGTGCCAGCAGCTTAGACGGATATAATGAAAAACTGTTTTTT CASSLDGYNEKLFF
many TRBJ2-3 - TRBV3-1 TGTGCCAGCAGCCAAGATTTTGGACTTCAAGATACGCAGTATTTT CASSQDFGLQDTQYF
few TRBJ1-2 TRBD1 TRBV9 TGTGCCAGCAGCGCCGACCTACAGGGGGTATTTGGCTACACCTTC CASSADLQGVFGYTF
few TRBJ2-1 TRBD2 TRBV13 TGTGCCAGCAGCCGTAAACTATTTACTAGCGGGGGTGGGGATGAGCAGTTCTTC CASSRKLFTSGGGDEQFF
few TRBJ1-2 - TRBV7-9 TGTGCCAGCAGCTCAGGGGCGGGCGACTATGGCTACACCTTC CASSSGAGDYGYTF
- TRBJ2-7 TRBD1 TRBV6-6 TGTGCCAGCAGTTACTCGGGGGATCGGGACAGGGCGTCCTACGAGCAGTACTTC CASSYSGDRDRASYEQYF
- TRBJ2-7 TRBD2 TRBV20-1 TGCAGTGCGATAAGGCTAGCGGGGGCCTCAACCGACGAGCAGTACTTC CSAIRLAGASTDEQYF
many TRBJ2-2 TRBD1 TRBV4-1 TGCGCCAGCAGCCAAGAAGTGCGACAGGGGTTAAACACCGGGGAGCTGTTTTTT CASSQEVRQGLNTGELFF
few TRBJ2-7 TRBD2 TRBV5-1 TGCGCCAGCAGCTTGGCCTCCGGCGGGAGCTCCTACGAGCAGTACTTC CASSLASGGSSYEQYF
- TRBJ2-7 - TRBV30 TGTGCCTGGAGTGTCGATGGGGGTAAGGGTATCTACGAGCAGTACTTC CAWSVDGGKGIYEQYF
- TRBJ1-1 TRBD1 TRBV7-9 TGTGCCAGCAGCGCCTCGGGACAGGGGGGGACTGAAGCTTTCTTT CASSASGQGGTEAFF
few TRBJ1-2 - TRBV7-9 TGTGCCAGCAGTAGTACACAGGGTCGGCTGGGCGGCTACACCTTC CASSSTQGRLGGYTF
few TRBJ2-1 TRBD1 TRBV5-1 TGCGCCAGCAGCCCCGGGACAGGGGGAATTAGGGAGCAGTTCTTC CASSPGTGGIREQFF
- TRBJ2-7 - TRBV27 TGTGCCAGCAGTTTGAGCGCAACCTACGAGCAGTACTTC CASSLSATYEQYF
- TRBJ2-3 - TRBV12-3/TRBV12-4 TGTGCCAGCAGCCCGAGCCGGCGTCTAGCTCTCACAGATACGCAGTATTTT CASSPSRRLALTDTQYF
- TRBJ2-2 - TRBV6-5 TGTGCCAGCACCCCGAGTCCGGGGACCGGGGAGCTGTTTTTT CASTPSPGTGELFF
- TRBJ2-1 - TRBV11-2 TGTGCCAGCAGCTTAGCGGGACCAGGGGTAAATGAGCAGTTCTTC CASSLAGPGVNEQFF
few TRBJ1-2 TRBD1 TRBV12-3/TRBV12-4 TGTGCCAGCAGCTCGTTTGACAGGGCCTACTATGGCTACACCTTC CASSSFDRAYYGYTF
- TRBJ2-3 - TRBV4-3 TGCGCCAGCAGCCAAGACTCCGGGCGGCTTGATACGCAGTATTTT CASSQDSGRLDTQYF
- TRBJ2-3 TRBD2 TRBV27 TGTGCCAGCAGTTTATCCATAAGCGGGGGAGCAGATACGCAGTATTTT CASSLSISGGADTQYF
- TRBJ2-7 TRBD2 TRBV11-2 TGTGCCAGCAGCACGCAGATGGGGGGGTACCACGAGCAGTACTTC CASSTQMGGYHEQYF
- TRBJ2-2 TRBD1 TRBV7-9 TGTGCCAGCAACCAACAGACAGGGCCCACCGGGGAGCTGTTTTTT CASNQQTGPTGELFF
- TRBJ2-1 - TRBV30 TGTGCCTGGGGGAGGGCAGGGGGCAATGAGCAGTTCTTC CAWGRAGGNEQFF
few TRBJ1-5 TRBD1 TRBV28 TGTGCCAGCAGTCAACAGGGGCGTCCAACTCAGCCCCAGCATTTT CASSQQGRPTQPQHF
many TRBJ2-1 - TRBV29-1 TGCAGCGTTGAAGATCGGGCGACCTCTGGTGATGAGCAGTTCTTC CSVEDRATSGDEQFF
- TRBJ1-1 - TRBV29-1 TGCAGCGTTGAAACGGGAATGAACACTGAAGCTTTCTTT CSVETGMNTEAFF
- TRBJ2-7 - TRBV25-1 TGTGCCAGCAGTGAATTTCTCTACGAGCAGTACTTC CASSEFLYEQYF
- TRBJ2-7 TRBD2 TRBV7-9 TGTGCCAGCAGCCCAAGGACTAGCGGGAGTTCCTACGAGCAGTACTTC CASSPRTSGSSYEQYF
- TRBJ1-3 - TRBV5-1 TGCGCCAGCAGCTTAAATGAGGGAAACACCATATATTTT CASSLNEGNTIYF
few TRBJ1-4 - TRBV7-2 TGTGCCAGCAGCTCATGGGGAACAACTAATGAAAAACTGTTTTTT CASSSWGTTNEKLFF
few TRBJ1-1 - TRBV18 TGTGCCAGCTCACCGGACACTGAAGCTTTCTTT CASSPDTEAFF
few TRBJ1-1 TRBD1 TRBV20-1 TGCAGTGCTAGATCCCTCGGACAGGGTTGGACTGAAGCTTTCTTT CSARSLGQGWTEAFF
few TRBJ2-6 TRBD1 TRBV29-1 TGCAGCGTTGCGAGGGACAGCTCTGGGGCCAACGTCCTGACTTTC CSVARDSSGANVLTF
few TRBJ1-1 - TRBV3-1 TGTGCCAGCAGCCCCTCGTACGGAGGGAACACTGAAGCTTTCTTT CASSPSYGGNTEAFF
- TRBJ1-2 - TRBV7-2 TGTGCCAGCAGCGCTTATAACTATGGCTACACCTTC CASSAYNYGYTF
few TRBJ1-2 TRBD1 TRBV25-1 TGTGCCAGCAGCTCCACCTTAGGACAGGCTACGTATGGCTACACCTTC CASSSTLGQATYGYTF
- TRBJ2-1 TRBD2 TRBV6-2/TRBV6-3 TGTGCCAGCAGTGGAGCGGGAGGTTACAATGAGCAGTTCTTC CASSGAGGYNEQFF
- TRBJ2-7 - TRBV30 TGTGCCTGGAGTGGCTCTTGGGATGGGGTTACGTACGAGCAGTACTTC CAWSGSWDGVTYEQYF